The 28 T cell receptor beta chains reported below all come from one sample, sequenced in a study of spatial heterogeneity in lung cancer. The time point was: blood at routine non-recurrence follow-up after resection. TCRdb reprocessed the 5' RACE reads via MiXCR and lists one record per CDR3 protein. Among fewer than 100,000 distinct CDR3 sequences listed, approximately 20% were seen once. The sample was PBMCs, taken at follow-up. The receptor set was obtained from a male donor with early-stage non-small cell lung cancer.

In its sample, this clonotype was seen many times. The chain employs TRBV6-5 and TRBJ1-2, with a weak D call TRBD1 (5 bases). The CDR3 contains 13 residues. The germline V gene encodes CDR1 MNHEY and CDR2 SVGAGI. The V end was cut by 5 bases, the J end by 0 bases, with 7 bases between. The CDR3, as DNA: TGTGCCAGCAGTCAGACAGCTAACTATGGCTACACCTTC. Amino acid sequence: CASSQTANYGYTF.

The chain couples TRBV5-6 to TRBJ1-6; D ambiguous. V gave up 0 bases and J gave up 11 bases, with 9 bases separating them. CDR3 length equals 13 residues. The V gene's germline CDR1 is SGHDT and CDR2 YYEEEE. DNA for the CDR3: TGTGCCAGCAGCTTGGCAGCCGAGGCACCCCTCCACTTT. Its protein is CASSLAAEAPLHF.

This clonotype appeared a few times. V usage is TRBV20-1 and J usage is TRBJ2-7, with TRBD2 matching 9 bases. The CDR3 extends over 12 amino acids. V was clipped by 7 bases and J by 0 bases; unmatched bases: 1. Germline assignment: CDR1 DFQATT and CDR2 SNEGSKA (reference sequence). The CDR3 DNA reads TGCAGTGTTAGCGGGAGCTCCTACGAGCAGTACTTC. Protein: CSVSGSSYEQYF.

The chain is built from TRBV5-1 and TRBJ1-1; D is unclear. V was pared by 2 bases and J by 2 bases, with 10 bases between. The CDR3 is made up of 14 amino acids. CDR1 and CDR2 from the germline V gene are SGHRS and YFSETQ. The CDR3 here is CASSLRADNTEAFF. CDR3 coding DNA: TGCGCCAGCAGCTTACGGGCGGATAACACTGAAGCTTTCTTT.

This clonotype appeared many times. This chain joins TRBV7-3 and TRBJ2-4; no definite D call. The germline V gene has CDR1 SGHTA and CDR2 FQGTGA. The V end was cut by 5 bases, the J end by 5 bases, with 16 bases between. This CDR3 spans 15 amino acids. Here the CDR3 DNA reads TGTGCCAGCAGCCCCCCAGCCGCCCCCCAAAACATTCAGTACTTC. It specifies CASSPPAAPQNIQYF.

This clonotype was seen at least ten times. The rearrangement joins TRBV7-9 to TRBJ1-1; 9 bases map to TRBD1. Trimming cost V 5 bases and J 3 bases; bases outside gene matches: 7. Germline loops: CDR1 SEHNR, CDR2 FQNEAQ (reference sequence). The CDR3 is made up of 15 amino acids. CDR3 nucleotide sequence: TGTGCCAGCAGCCCACAGGGGGCGCGGGACACTGAAGCTTTCTTT. Protein: CASSPQGARDTEAFF. Drawing the rest from reference TRBV7-9 and TRBJ1-1, the complete variable domain is DTGVSQNPRHKITKRGQNVTFRCDPISEHNRLYWYRQTLGQGPEFLTYFQNEAQLEKSRLLSDRFSAERPKGSFSTLEIQRTEQGDSAMYLCASSPQGARDTEAFFGQGTRLTVV.

The sample holds a few counts of this clonotype. The rearrangement uses TRBV29-1 and TRBJ2-3; D is perhaps TRBD1 or TRBD2 (6 bases each). Germline V gene data show CDR1 as SQVTM and CDR2 as ANQGSEA. The CDR3 sequence is 12 residues long. V was trimmed by 2 bases and J by 4 bases, leaving 7 bases between them. The CDR3 sequence is CSVERGADTQYF. For the CDR3, the DNA is TGCAGCGTTGAAAGGGGGGCAGATACGCAGTATTTT.

The V call is TRBV27, the J call TRBJ2-1; 12 nucleotides line up with TRBD2. The V and J ends lost 4 bases and 6 bases, in that order; junction bases with no gene match: 7. The CDR3 has 16 amino acids. From germline, CDR1 is MNHEY and CDR2 SMNVEV (reference sequence). The CDR3 DNA is TGTGCCAGCAGTTCAACGCCGGGACTAGCGGGCAATGAGCAGTTCTTC. This gives the protein CASSSTPGLAGNEQFF.

The chain joins TRBV4-3 to TRBJ1-4; the D is unclear. The germline V gene has CDR1 LGHNA and CDR2 YSLEER. CDR3 size: 18 residues. The ends were cut back, 0 bases at V and 2 bases at J, with 16 bases in the middle. The CDR3 DNA sequence: TGCGCCAGCAGCCAAGAAGTTTTGGTGGCAGGTACTAATGAAAAACTGTTTTTT. Translating gives CASSQEVLVAGTNEKLFF.

This clonotype has only a few counts. V gene TRBV7-3 combines with J gene TRBJ2-3, with 9 nucleotides matching TRBD2. The J segment lost 3 bases and the V segment lost 5 bases, leaving 6 bases of the junction unmatched. The V gene's germline CDR1 is SGHTA and CDR2 FQGTGA. This CDR3 has 15 residues. This CDR3 is CASSLSGRPTDTQYF. CDR3 sequence (DNA): TGTGCCAGCAGCCTTAGCGGGAGACCTACAGATACGCAGTATTTT.

This clonotype came up many times. V usage is TRBV11-2 and J usage is TRBJ2-7, with D unresolved. V lost 7 bases and J 4 bases, leaving 8 bases between the germline ends. Looked up from germline, CDR1 is SGHAT and CDR2 is FQNNGV. CDR3 size: 11 residues. The DNA of the CDR3 is TGTGCCAGCACCGCCCGTTACGAGCAGTACTTC. Translated, it gives CASTARYEQYF. Drawing the rest from reference TRBV11-2 and TRBJ2-7, the complete variable domain is EAGVAQSPRYKIIEKRQSVAFWCNPISGHATLYWYQQILGQGPKLLIQFQNNGVVDDSQLPKDRFSAERLKGVDSTLKIQPAKLEDSAVYLCASTARYEQYFGPGTRLTVT.

DNA of the CDR3: TGCAGTGTTACTGACCTCAGGGGGAGCTCCTACGAGCAGTACTTC. Amino acids: CSVTDLRGSSYEQYF. The V and J genes are TRBV20-1 and TRBJ2-7, with 7 positions matching TRBD1. V shed 7 bases, J shed 0 bases, and the junction held 12 bases outside the gene matches. Germline-derived CDR1 and CDR2 are DFQATT and SNEGSKA (reference sequence). CDR3 length: 15 amino acids.

This clonotype showed up just a few times. This sequence joins TRBV27 and TRBJ1-5; 11 positions match TRBD1. V trimming: 5 bases; J trimming: 6 bases; junction bases outside the gene matches: 6. Germline V gene lookup returns CDR1 MNHEY and CDR2 SMNVEV (reference sequence). The CDR3 runs to 15 residues. CDR3 in amino acids: CASSPRDRGFQPQHF. In nucleotides, the CDR3 is TGTGCCAGCAGTCCCCGGGACAGGGGGTTTCAGCCCCAGCATTTT.

A few counts support this clonotype. V usage is TRBV3-1 and J usage is TRBJ2-5; 7 positions match TRBD2. The germline V gene encodes CDR1 LGHDT and CDR2 YNNKEL (reference sequence). V gave up 6 bases and J gave up 4 bases; unmatched junction bases: 5. This CDR3 spans 13 amino acids. The CDR3 protein is CASSSRLAETQYF. The CDR3 nucleotides are TGTGCCAGCAGTAGTCGACTAGCAGAGACCCAGTACTTC.

The chain couples TRBV2 to TRBJ1-5; D is unresolved. The CDR3 covers 15 residues. Germline CDR1 is SNHLY and CDR2 is FYNNEI. Deletions cut 5 bases from V and 5 bases from J, with 16 bases between. CDR3 loop: CASSYLPGEDQPQHF. The CDR3 bases are TGTGCCAGCAGTTACCTACCAGGAGAGGATCAGCCCCAGCATTTT.

This clonotype was seen a few times. The rearrangement links TRBV7-2 to TRBJ2-5, with unresolved D. The V end was cut by 4 bases, the J end by 2 bases, with 8 bases between. The CDR3 is 13 amino acids. Germline assignment: CDR1 SGHTA and CDR2 FQGNSA. CDR3 residues: CASSSSRQETQYF. For the CDR3, the DNA is TGTGCCAGCAGCTCCTCTAGGCAAGAGACCCAGTACTTC.

The sample holds a few counts of this clonotype. The genes are TRBV7-6 and TRBJ2-2, with 10 nucleotides matching TRBD2. CDR1 SGHVS and CDR2 FNYEAQ come from the germline V gene. V lost 6 bases and J lost 8; bases outside the gene matches: 9. The CDR3 has 15 amino acids. The CDR3 DNA reads TGTGCCAGCAGATCCGACCTAGCGGGGGAAGGGGAGCTGTTTTTT. Amino acids: CASRSDLAGEGELFF.

In the case of this clonotype: A much larger clone lies one base from this, so it may be a read error. This rearrangement joins TRBV24-1 to TRBJ1-1, with no clear D. This CDR3 comprises 13 residues. Germline-derived CDR1 and CDR2 are KGHDR and SFDVKD. The CDR3 nucleotides read TGTGTCACCAGTGATAGTAGGAGAGCTGAAGCTTTCTTT. Amino acids: CVTSDSRRAEAFF.

The chain couples TRBV9 to TRBJ1-1; D may be TRBD1 (5 bases). Trimming left V 3 bases short and J 1 base short, with 10 bases between. The CDR3 totals 14 residues. Germline CDR1 reads SGDLS; CDR2 reads YYNGEE. The CDR3 sequence is CASSAVGQNTEAFF. CDR3 nucleotide sequence: TGTGCCAGCAGCGCGGTGGGGCAGAACACTGAAGCTTTCTTT.

This rearrangement joins TRBV7-8 to TRBJ2-1; D tentatively reads TRBD1 or TRBD2 (5 bases each). The germline gives CDR1 SGHVS, CDR2 FQNEAQ. The CDR3 spans 15 residues. The V end was cut by 5 bases, the J end by 7 bases, with 18 bases between. CDR3: CASSTGDGAQNEQFF. For the CDR3, the DNA is TGTGCCAGCAGCACCGGGGACGGTGCCCAAAATGAGCAGTTCTTC. Full variable domain (rest looked up from reference TRBV7-8 and TRBJ2-1): GAGVSQSPRYKVAKRGQDVALRCDPISGHVSLFWYQQALGQGPEFLTYFQNEAQLDKSGLPSDRFFAERPEGSVSTLKIQRTQQEDSAVYLCASSTGDGAQNEQFFGPGTRLTVL.

This clonotype was picked up a small number of times. V and J are TRBV20-1 and TRBJ1-3; D may be TRBD1 (5 bases). Germline CDR1 reads DFQATT; CDR2 reads SNEGSKA (reference sequence). This CDR3 spans 13 amino acids. The V end was cut by 6 bases, the J end by 4 bases, with 13 bases between. The CDR3 sequence is CSAEPGDGNTIYF. The CDR3 DNA sequence: TGCAGTGCCGAGCCGGGGGACGGAAACACCATATATTTT.

This clonotype was found a few times. The rearrangement joins TRBV29-1 to TRBJ2-1, with 10 bases lining up with TRBD2. With V trimmed by 6 bases and J by 6 bases, 8 bases remained unmatched. Germline V gives CDR1 SQVTM, CDR2 ANQGSEA. The CDR3 is 14 residues long. CDR3 in amino acids: CSVSRLAGPNEQFF. CDR3 in DNA: TGCAGCGTGAGTAGACTAGCGGGCCCCAATGAGCAGTTCTTC.

This clonotype was counted at least ten times. This chain joins TRBV20-1 and TRBJ2-7; D is ambiguous. Trimming removed 1 base at V and 5 bases at J, with 18 bases between. The CDR3 is made up of 15 amino acids. Germline CDR1 is DFQATT and CDR2 is SNEGSKA (reference sequence). This CDR3 reads CSARGTGSVHDEQYF. The CDR3 DNA sequence: TGCAGTGCTAGAGGAACGGGTTCGGTACACGACGAGCAGTACTTC.

A few counts support this clonotype. The chain has TRBV7-3 and TRBJ2-3; D call uncertain. Germline values: CDR1 SGHTA, CDR2 FQGTGA. Deletions cut 10 bases from V and 5 bases from J, with 16 bases between. The CDR3 covers 13 residues. This chain's CDR3 is CANTTVSGDTQYF. The CDR3 region has the DNA TGTGCCAACACGACGGTCTCGGGAGATACGCAGTATTTT.

This clonotype was recorded many times. The chain is built from TRBV6-2 or TRBV6-3 and TRBJ1-1; D gene unclear. CDR1 is MNHEY, CDR2 SVGEGT, per germline. The CDR3 has 15 residues. The ends were cut back, 7 bases at V and 1 base at J, with 16 bases in the middle. CDR3 loop: CASNLHSEPNTEAFF. CDR3 DNA sequence: TGTGCCAGCAATCTTCATTCAGAACCGAACACTGAAGCTTTCTTT.

This sequence joins TRBV13 and TRBJ1-5, with D possibly matching TRBD1 (6 bases). Germline V CDR1 and CDR2: PRHDT, FYEKMQ (reference sequence). The V gene lost 5 bases and the J gene lost 2 bases, with 13 bases spanning the gap. CDR3 length equals 15 residues. In DNA, the CDR3 is TGTGCCAGCAGCCTGGCAGGGGCGGGCAATCAGCCCCAGCATTTT. This translates into CASSLAGAGNQPQHF.

The CDR3 nucleotides are TGCGCCAGCAGTGAGTGGCGGGGGGGCGTAGATACGCAGTATTTT. This gives the protein CASSEWRGGVDTQYF. The V call is TRBV10-1, the J call TRBJ2-3, with 9 bases matching TRBD2. The trim removed 1 base at V and 5 bases at J, leaving 4 bases unmatched. Germline V lookup: CDR1 WNHNN, CDR2 SYGVQD (reference sequence). This CDR3 is 15 amino acids long.

The rearrangement uses TRBV7-2 and TRBJ2-3; 11 bases fit TRBD1. The CDR3 spans 16 residues. The ends lost 0 bases at V and 5 bases at J; junction bases unmatched: 4. Germline-derived CDR1 and CDR2 are SGHTA and FQGNSA. Here the CDR3 DNA reads TGTGCCAGCAGCTTAGCCGGGACAGGGGGACAAGATACGCAGTATTTT. Translating it yields CASSLAGTGGQDTQYF.